This T cell receptor beta chain was sequenced for a study of blood T cell repertoires in COVID-19 (dated by TCRdb to about 2020). Regarding the complete study: Samples covering the acute and convalescent phases of COVID-19 were provided by collaborators in the United States, Italy and Spain. The material from the prospective study consisted of cDNA or gDNA derived from T cells, B-cell-depleted T cells, or PBMCs. The repertoires were released in a freely available public database intended as a resource for research on the immune response to SARS-CoV-2. Where available, HLA class I and class II types were taken from metadata supplied by the sample provider and were not determined by assay-based typing. Sample metadata almost always included a de-identified subject ID, COVID-19 status, age in years and sex. The dataset comprised deeply sampled blood TCRbeta repertoires from subjects exposed to, actively infected with, or recovered from COVID-19. Samples were obtained from the ongoing ImmuneRACE study (first 160 participants) and from 1,000 to 1,500 subjects provided by 6 global collaborators.

Trimming at the junction amounts to 5 bases on V and 5 bases on J, and the germline ends lie 9 bases apart. From the cysteine through the phenylalanine, the CDR3 covers 12 amino acids. The kept DNA is CDR3 alone, 36 bases in frame from the first base. CDR1 and CDR2 are drawn from the germline V gene: MGHRA, YSYEKL. To note about this clone: The target of this receptor is not known. No base-level quality is on record; no much larger clone is a single base apart.

Paper-wide results and their limitations: The amount of clinical and demographic metadata varied by source and participant and was provided uncurated.

TCRbeta CDR3 regions were amplified from genomic DNA using the immunoSEQ Assay, a bias-controlled multiplex PCR. The authors' pipeline ran thus. The number of nucleated cells in each sample was estimated by amplification of reference gene primers within the assay. Sequence reads were collapsed and filtered to measure the absolute abundance of every unique TCRbeta CDR3 rearrangement. For each sample, productive Simpson clonality was calculated as the square root of Simpson's diversity index across productive rearrangements. This immuneACCESS table, as held by TCRdb, lists in-frame sequences with V and J called but not all clones. Of the missing ones, under half trace to an unresolved V gene in checked studies; the others have no known cause. That table is the source of V, J and clone size, and D and trimming were worked out from the DNA. The sample table records 350,000 to 450,000 clones; around 85% of these occur just once. The top ten clonotypes cover approximately 3.7% of the sample.

The collaborating institutions used their own protocols to collect whole blood in K2EDTA tubes. For TCRbeta analysis, collaborators shipped samples in one of three forms: frozen whole blood, isolated PBMCs, or DNA extracted from either of those sample types. Recombination connected TRBV4-1 to TRBJ1-1, with the D gene not clear enough to name. Material for sequencing was peripheral blood. The sequence came from a woman aged 18-35 years with acute or convalescent COVID-19. The bases read TGCGCCAGCAGCGACTACACGACTGAAGCTTTCTTT. Its translation is CASSDYTTEAFF.